A single sample is the source of the 2 T cell receptor beta chains below, sequenced in a study of cytomegalovirus exposure and HLA in healthy donors. Method: immunoSEQ multiplex PCR; TCRdb's copy keeps in-frame clones and lacks some. The data show some 170,000 clones, 65% to 90% seen once. Sequencing used PBMCs. These receptors were obtained from a woman aged 18-30 years in good health and CMV-seronegative.

J is TRBJ1-2 and V is TRBV5-6; D not certain. The CDR3 is made up of 12 amino acids. The V gene lost 4 bases and the J gene lost 8 bases, with 12 bases spanning the gap. Germline CDR1 is SGHDT and CDR2 is YYEEEE. The CDR3 reads CASSPGVQGYTF. CDR3 nucleotides: TGTGCCAGCAGCCCGGGAGTTCAGGGCTACACCTTC. The full variable domain, in which reference TRBV5-6 and TRBJ1-2 provide the parts outside the CDR3, is DAGVTQSPTHLIKTRGQQVTLRCSPKSGHDTVSWYQQALGQGPQFIFQYYEEEERQRGNFPDRFSGHQFPNYSSELNVNALLLGDSALYLCASSPGVQGYTFGSGTRLTVV.

This chain links TRBV27 with TRBJ1-1, with TRBD1 identical over 9 bases. V lost 7 bases and J lost 0; bases outside the gene matches: 12. The CDR3 contains 17 residues. Per germline, CDR1 MNHEY and CDR2 SMNVEV (reference sequence). CDR3 sequence: CASTPRTGATMNTEAFF. As DNA, the CDR3 is TGTGCCAGCACTCCGAGGACAGGGGCGACCATGAACACTGAAGCTTTCTTT.